The TCR beta chain under discussion was sequenced for a study of T cells in Graves' hyperthyroidism and ophthalmopathy. RNA transcripts gave rise to amplified TCR beta CDR3 regions. A set of HTBI primers served as the primers for a first-round RT-PCR of the TCR CDR3. TCRdb re-called the multiplex PCR reads through MiXCR, storing one row per CDR3 protein. The sample has some 510,000 distinct CDR3 sequences, just over 45% seen once. If no ophthalmopathy progression occurred within 18 months, Graves' hyperthyroidism was stable. Each diagnosis drew on symptoms, thyroxine, TRAb, thyroid ultrasound and orbital computed tomography findings. Trimming left V 7 bases short and J 9 bases short, with 16 bases between. CDR3 length: 14 residues. In germline, CDR1 is ENHRY, CDR2 SYGVKD.

The source is a woman younger than 30 with Graves' hyperthyroidism. Input material: peripheral blood or thyroid tissue (not recorded which). The rearrangement joins TRBV10-3 to TRBJ1-6; D perhaps matches TRBD1 (6 bases). The CDR3, as DNA: TGTGCCATCACGCCGGGGGGCCTTGCTTCACCCCTCCACTTT. Translated: CAITPGGLASPLHF.